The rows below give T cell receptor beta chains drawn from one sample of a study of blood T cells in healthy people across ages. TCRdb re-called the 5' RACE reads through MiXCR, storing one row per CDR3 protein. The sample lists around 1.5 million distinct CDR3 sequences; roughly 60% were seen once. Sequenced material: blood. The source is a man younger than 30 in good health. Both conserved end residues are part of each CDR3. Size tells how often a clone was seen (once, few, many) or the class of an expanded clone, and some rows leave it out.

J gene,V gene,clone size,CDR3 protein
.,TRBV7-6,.,CASSLVIGGNEQYF
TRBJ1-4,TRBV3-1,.,CASSQDRAEAEKLFF
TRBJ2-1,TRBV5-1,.,CASSSRTSGIGNEQFF
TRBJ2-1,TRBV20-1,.,CSASRRGNEQFF
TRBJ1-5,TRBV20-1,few,CSARQPTTNQPQHF
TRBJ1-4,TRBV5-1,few,CASSFRQGEKLFF
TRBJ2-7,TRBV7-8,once,CASRPLQGPSYEQYF
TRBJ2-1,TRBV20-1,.,CSARGLEISYNEQFF
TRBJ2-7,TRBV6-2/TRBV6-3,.,CATRGQSHYEQYF
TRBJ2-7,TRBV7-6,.,CASSNLAGGQYEQYF
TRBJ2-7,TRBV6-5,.,CASRRTGQQYF
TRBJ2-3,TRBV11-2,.,CASSSWPGPRKLTDTQYF
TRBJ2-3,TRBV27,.,CASSLSITPRFDTQYF
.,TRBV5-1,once,CASSWAGVGAYEQYF
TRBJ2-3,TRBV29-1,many,CSVGTSGGPTDTQYF
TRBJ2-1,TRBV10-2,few,CASSATGPTSYNEQFF
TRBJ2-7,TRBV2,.,CARPVLIGGENEQYF
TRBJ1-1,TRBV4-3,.,CASSQDPTLNTEAFF
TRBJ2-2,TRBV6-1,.,CASSRTGSPGELFF
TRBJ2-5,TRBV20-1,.,CSARTGTGQETQYF
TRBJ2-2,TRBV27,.,CASSLYGGSNTGELFF
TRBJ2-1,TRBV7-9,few,CASSNRDRDYNEQFF
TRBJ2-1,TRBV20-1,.,CSARTTSGSNEQFF
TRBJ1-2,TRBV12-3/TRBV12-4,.,CASSTPETANYGYTF
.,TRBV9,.,CASSPRTVNNEQFF
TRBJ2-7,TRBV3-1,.,CASSQALAGGFYEQYF
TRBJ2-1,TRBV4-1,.,CASSQVWGYEQFF
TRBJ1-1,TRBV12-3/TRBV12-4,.,CASSLGAPNTEAFF
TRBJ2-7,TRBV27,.,CASSPKPGLSYEQYF
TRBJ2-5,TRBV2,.,CASSRGPWETQYF
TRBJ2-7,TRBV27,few,CASAPEGGQYEQYF
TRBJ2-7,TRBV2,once,CASGPLSDLREQYF
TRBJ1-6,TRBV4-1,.,CASQTGQGNSPLHF
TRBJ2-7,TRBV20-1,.,CSAGPREQYF
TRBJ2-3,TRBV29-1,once,CSVGGRTGTSTDTQYF
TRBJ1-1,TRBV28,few,CASISGWMGTEAFF
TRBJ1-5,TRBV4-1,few,CASSPGPSQPQHF
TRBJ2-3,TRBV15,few,CATSRDQADTQYF
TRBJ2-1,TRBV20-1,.,CSARGLAGGYTYNEQFF
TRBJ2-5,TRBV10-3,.,CAISEPTATGAQYF
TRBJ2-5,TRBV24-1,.,CATSESPPQETQYF
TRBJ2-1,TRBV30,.,CALLLGTSGHEQFF
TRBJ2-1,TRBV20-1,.,CSARQTNEQFF
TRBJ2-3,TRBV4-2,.,CASSQDQINTDTQYF
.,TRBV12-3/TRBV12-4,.,CASSRTSAETQYF